This T cell receptor (beta chain) was sequenced for a study of T cells in localized non-small cell lung cancer (dated by TCRdb to 2019 to 2021). A note on the overall study: The study analyzed T cell repertoires of hundreds of early-stage NSCLC patients, comparing tumors and uninvolved tumor-adjacent lungs. The cohort was made up of 236 treatment-naive NSCLC patients whose localized lung tumors had been resected. Of the NSCLC patients, around 130 were male and 85 to 110 were female, and the mean age was about 69 years. Points the paper makes about the study in general: Because the study design was exploratory, TCR variables were selected using unadjusted p-values without false-discovery rate correction. Longer overall survival was associated with higher blood T cell density, whereas shorter survival was associated with higher adjacent-lung clonality. Because multi-region tumor sequencing was not done, intratumor heterogeneity could not be ruled out. Of the top 100 tumor clones, a median of about 53 were detected in paired uninvolved adjacent lung; under 35 were also among that lung's top 100. Uninvolved tumor-adjacent lung showed the highest T cell clonality, higher than tumor, which suggests more focused antigenic responses in the adjacent lung.

The CDR3 goes from the cysteine to the phenylalanine over 11 residues. Here the CDR3 DNA is all that survives: 33 bases in frame from base 1. The junction shows trimming of 5 bases on V and 3 bases on J, plus 5 bases between the germline ends. The germline V gene supplies CDR1 MDHEN and CDR2 SYDVKM. Comments on this clone: Its antigen specificity is not known. Per-base qualities were not stored, and no clone one base away is much larger.

At diagnosis, tumor, uninvolved tumor-adjacent lung and peripheral blood were collected and then preserved as a mix of FFPE and fresh-frozen material. For TCR repertoire profiling, blood samples were analyzed as peripheral blood mononuclear cells. The immunoSEQ Assay was used to sequence TCR beta CDR3 regions from DNA. Regarding the original processing steps: To compute T cell density, TCR beta template counts were normalized to usable DNA, which was estimated by amplifying housekeeping genes. Richness was estimated using the preseqR package, with extrapolation to 400,000 templates for PBMC samples and to 120,000 templates for tissue samples. Clonality was taken to be one minus Pielou's evenness. To identify tissue-enriched TCRs, differential abundance testing was run on productive amino-acid clonotypes with a minimum total count of 5 and an alpha of 0.1. The Jaccard Index and the Morisita Overlap Index were used to quantify repertoire overlap between compartments. GLIPH grouped TCR beta CDR3s together with public tetramer-defined viral CDR3s, and a viral motif had to include at least three viral sequences and also show V-gene enrichment. Here the immuneACCESS table is served through TCRdb, limited to in-frame sequences with V and J called. Missing clones are a known gap in these copies; in checked studies unresolved V genes cover under half, and the rest lacks a known reason. Clonal size and the V and J genes are those of that table, whereas D and trimming came from the DNA. In all, the sample holds under 30,000 clones, and roughly nine tenths of those were seen once. The top ten hold 10% of the sample.

Specimen: peripheral blood, collected before any cancer treatment. Recombination linked TRBV28 to TRBJ2-7, with the D gene too uncertain to name. The clonotype comes from a woman aged 35 to 69 with stage I lung adenocarcinoma. The bases are TGTGCCAGCAGTGCAAGCTACGAGCAGTACTTC. Translated, it gives CASSASYEQYF. Full variable domain (CDR3 extended with the reference TRBV28 and TRBJ2-7 proteins): DVKVTQSSRYLVKRTGEKVFLECVQDMDHENMFWYRQDPGLGLRLIYFSYDVKMKEKGDIPEGYSVSREKKERFSLILESASTNQTSMYLCASSASYEQYFGPGTRLTVT.